The entry below gives a single T cell receptor (beta chain) sequence along with its context. These data belong to a study of blood T cell repertoires in COVID-19. How the authors handled the data: Amplifying reference gene primers gave estimates of nucleated cell counts. Sequenced by immunoSEQ multiplex PCR; TCRdb stores in-frame clones only, minus some. V, J and clone size were drawn from that table, and D and trimming were deduced from the DNA. The repertoire consists of 150,000 to 200,000 clones, with 85% to 95% occurring once and the leading ten covering approximately 4.6%. The germline V gene encodes CDR1 LNHDA and CDR2 SQIVND (reference sequence). The CDR3 runs to 13 residues. V lost 7 bases to trimming and J lost 2 bases, with 10 bases between them.

The sequencing input was peripheral blood. This chain joins TRBV19 and TRBJ2-3; a possible D gene is TRBD2 (5 bases). The sequence derives from a woman aged 45-65 years with acute or convalescent COVID-19. Here the CDR3 DNA reads TGTGCCAGTACCTCGAGGGACACAGATACGCAGTATTTT. Amino acids: CASTSRDTDTQYF.